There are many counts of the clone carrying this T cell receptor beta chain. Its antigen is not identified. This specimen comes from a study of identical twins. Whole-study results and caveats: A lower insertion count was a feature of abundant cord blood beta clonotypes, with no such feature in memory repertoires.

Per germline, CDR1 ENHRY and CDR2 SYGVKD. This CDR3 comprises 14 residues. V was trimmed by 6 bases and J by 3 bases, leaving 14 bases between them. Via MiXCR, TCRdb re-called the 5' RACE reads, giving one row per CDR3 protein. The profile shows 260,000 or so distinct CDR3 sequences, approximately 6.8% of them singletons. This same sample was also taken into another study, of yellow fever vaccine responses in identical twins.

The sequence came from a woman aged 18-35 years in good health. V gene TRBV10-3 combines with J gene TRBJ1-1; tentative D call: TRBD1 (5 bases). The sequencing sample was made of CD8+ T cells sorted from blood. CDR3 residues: CAIRQQGLDTEAFF. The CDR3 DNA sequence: TGTGCCATCAGGCAGCAGGGATTGGACACTGAAGCTTTCTTT.